This T cell receptor (beta chain) was recovered during a study of T cell responses to AZD1222 COVID-19 vaccine. For this clone: Its cognate antigen is unknown.

Study findings and constraints: Repertoires in all cases were sampled only once the peak T cell response had passed. The sample set comprised mostly white British donors with more females, and clonal diversity was possibly underestimated. Of the AZD1222 recipients, only five to seven were seropositive at baseline. Spike regions recognized by vaccine-associated CD4 TCRs spanned the protein, led by 160-218 and 743-854.

The CDR3 length is 15 residues. The ends were cut back, 2 bases at V and 5 bases at J, with 15 bases in the middle. Germline CDR1 MNHEY, CDR2 SVGAGI. This table comes from immunoSEQ multiplex PCR, and its TCRdb copy is limited to in-frame clones, with some not included. There are roughly 96,000 clones in the sample; 88% occur only once, and around 3% lies in the top ten. The sequences come from peripheral blood, collected on day 0 of AZD1222 vaccination. This rearrangement joins TRBV6-5 to TRBJ1-1, with a weak D call TRBD1 (5 bases). The TCR sequence derives from an adult in good health. As DNA, the CDR3 is TGTGCCAGCAGTTACCTATCCGGGGCGGGGACTGAAGCTTTCTTT. It specifies CASSYLSGAGTEAFF.